This T cell receptor (beta chain) was documented in a study of T cell responses to AZD1222 COVID-19 vaccine (dated by TCRdb to the early 2020s). With respect to the entire study: TCR sequencing was performed for roughly 250 trial participants, of whom approximately 200 were given two doses of AZD1222 and around 25 were given two doses of MenACWY control vaccine. Trial participants were enrolled by age into subgroups of 18-55, 56-69 and 70-plus years, and around 150, 29 and 61 TCR-sequenced participants, respectively, were included in these subgroups.

The CDR3 regions of human TCRbeta chains were analyzed by immunosequencing. On the authors' methods: TCRs in the repertoires were compared against a reference library of SARS-CoV-2-specific TCRs that had been generated with the MIRA antigen-specificity platform. Breadth meant the fraction of unique TCRs that were SARS-CoV-2-associated, whereas depth meant the fraction of total T cells that were SARS-CoV-2-associated. Using the MIRA data, each spike-specific TCR was mapped to the spike region that the TCR reacts to and placed in a CD4 or CD8 class. Log10-transformed breadth and depth values were compared by one-way ANOVA with Sidak's multiple comparisons tests. The clones in this table, taken by TCRdb from immuneACCESS, are in-frame only. Not every clone is retained; where verified, under half of the shortfall comes from an unresolved V gene, and the cause of the rest is unknown. V, J and clone size are taken as reported in that table, and D and trimming were inferred from the DNA itself. The sample table lists 90,000 to 130,000 clones, approximately 94% of them with a count of one. 2.9% of the sample is taken by the ten largest.

This sample's time point label indicates: about 28 days (+/-7) after the second vaccine dose. AZD1222 recipients whose second dose came at about 4 weeks and those whose second dose came at about 12 weeks were combined into one group, since spike-specific TCR depth and breadth did not differ between the two schedules. Vaccinee samples were obtained from the UK trials COV001 and COV002, which included a single-blind randomized controlled phase 2/3 trial of AZD1222 (ChAdOx1 nCoV-19) in healthy adults. For TCRbeta chain sequencing, PBMC samples were collected from trial participants at day 0 and at day 28 after the second dose. General findings and caveats noted by the study authors: Because no samples from the day 14 peak response were available, repertoires could be characterized only after the peak T cell response. The vaccine-associated CD4 TCRs covered the entire spike protein, and the dominant responses fell in regions 160-218 and 743-854. Epitopes outside the regions mutated in the B.1.351 and B.1.1.7 variants were reportedly recognized by nearly half of the unique spike-specific TCRs. Most participants were white British and females outnumbered males, and the authors suggested that clonal diversity may have been underestimated. Conclusions about previously exposed vaccinees are limited because only 6 or 7 AZD1222 recipients were SARS-CoV-2 seropositive at baseline. After two AZD1222 doses, spike-specific TCR breadth and depth were significantly higher than at day 0 and than in MenACWY recipients. The 56-69-year group was small, and its depth increase did not reach significance, likely because of low power.

The sample holds a few counts of this clone. Its antigen is currently not known. One base away there is no much larger clone; base qualities are not given. CDR1 and CDR2 were assigned from the germline V gene as SGHTA and FQGNSA. The CDR3 numbers 13 residues from cysteine through phenylalanine. Of the read, only the CDR3 DNA is kept; its 39 bases are in frame from base 1. The junction shows trimming of 2 bases on V and 7 bases on J, plus 9 bases between the germline ends. The sequence is built from TRBV7-2 and TRBJ1-5, with no D gene named confidently. The clonotype comes from an adult who received the AZD1222 COVID-19 vaccine. Source: peripheral blood, taken 28 days after the second AZD1222 dose. The CDR3 protein: CASSLYSGQPQHF. The nucleotides read TGTGCCAGCAGCTTATATAGCGGCCAGCCCCAGCATTTT.